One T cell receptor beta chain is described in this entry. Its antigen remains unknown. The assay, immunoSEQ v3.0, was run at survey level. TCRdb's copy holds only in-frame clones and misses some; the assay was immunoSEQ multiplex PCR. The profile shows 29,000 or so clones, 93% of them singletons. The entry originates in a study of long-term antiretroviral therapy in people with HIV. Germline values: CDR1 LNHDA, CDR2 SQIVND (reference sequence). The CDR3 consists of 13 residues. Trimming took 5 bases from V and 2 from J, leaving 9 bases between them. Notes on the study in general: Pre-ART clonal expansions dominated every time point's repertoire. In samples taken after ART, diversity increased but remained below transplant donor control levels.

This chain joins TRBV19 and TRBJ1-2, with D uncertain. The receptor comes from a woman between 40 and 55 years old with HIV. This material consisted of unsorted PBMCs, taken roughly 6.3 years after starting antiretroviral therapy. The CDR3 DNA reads TGTGCCAGTAGTTCCGGGGTGAACTATGGCTACACCTTC. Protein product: CASSSGVNYGYTF.